The rows below give T cell receptor beta chains drawn from one sample of a study of blood T cell repertoires in COVID-19. The table came from immunoSEQ multiplex PCR; TCRdb's copy has only in-frame clones and leaves some out. The data hold tens of thousands of clones, with around four fifths observed a single time. The sample comprised peripheral blood. These receptor sequences come from a woman aged 80 or older with acute or convalescent COVID-19. Both conserved end residues are part of each CDR3. The D gene is left open where the match is weak. A row's size may be missing; if present it is once, few, many or a size class.

j_call,clone_size,v_call,d_call,cdr3_aa,cdr3_nt
TRBJ1-3,once,TRBV18,-,CASSPDSSGNTIYF,TGTGCCAGCTCACCAGACAGCTCTGGAAACACCATATATTTT
TRBJ1-2,-,TRBV9,-,CASSVSGVYGYTF,TGTGCCAGCAGCGTATCGGGGGTATATGGCTACACCTTC
TRBJ2-7,-,TRBV5-1,TRBD1,CASSPRTGGDNEQYF,TGCGCCAGCAGCCCCAGGACAGGGGGCGACAACGAGCAGTACTTC
TRBJ2-5,-,TRBV11-1,-,CASSFPSMGDETQYF,TGTGCCAGCAGCTTCCCGAGTATGGGAGACGAGACCCAGTACTTC
TRBJ1-4,-,TRBV28,TRBD1,CASSPGQGGSEKLFF,TGTGCCAGCAGTCCCGGACAGGGGGGATCGGAAAAACTGTTTTTT
TRBJ1-2,-,TRBV12-3/TRBV12-4,TRBD1,CASSTGAGYGYTF,TGTGCCAGCAGTACAGGGGCGGGCTATGGCTACACCTTC
TRBJ1-2,-,TRBV19,-,CASSQVGGDGYTF,TGTGCCAGTAGTCAAGTAGGAGGAGATGGCTACACCTTC
TRBJ2-1,-,TRBV7-3,TRBD2,CASSRGSLAGEGEQFF,TGTGCCAGCAGCCGCGGATCTCTAGCGGGAGAAGGTGAGCAGTTCTTC
TRBJ2-5,-,TRBV11-3,TRBD2,CASSFPGGETQYF,TGTGCCAGCAGCTTCCCCGGGGGGGAGACCCAGTACTTC
TRBJ1-3,once,TRBV5-8,TRBD1,CASSSWTGGHSGNTIYF,TGTGCCAGCAGCTCCTGGACAGGGGGGCACTCTGGAAACACCATATATTTT
TRBJ1-5,few,TRBV12-3/TRBV12-4,-,CASRDVGGPQHF,TGTGCCAGCAGGGACGTCGGGGGGCCCCAGCATTTT
TRBJ2-3,-,TRBV6-5,TRBD1,CASSYSYRGNTDTQYF,TGTGCCAGCAGTTACTCGTACAGGGGGAATACAGATACGCAGTATTTT
TRBJ2-6,-,TRBV6-2/TRBV6-3,-,CASSYTSGANVLTF,TGTGCCAGCAGTTACACATCTGGGGCCAACGTCCTGACTTTC
TRBJ1-1,-,TRBV6-5,-,CASTYQIGVNTEAFF,TGTGCCAGCACCTACCAAATAGGGGTGAACACTGAAGCTTTCTTT
TRBJ2-7,-,TRBV5-1,TRBD1,CASSWGTGRSEQYF,TGCGCCAGCAGCTGGGGGACAGGGAGGAGCGAGCAGTACTTC
TRBJ1-4,-,TRBV18,-,CASSSGVGREKLFF,TGTGCCAGCTCATCAGGCGTAGGGAGAGAAAAACTGTTTTTT
TRBJ1-1,-,TRBV2,-,CASSERMGAFMNTEAFF,TGTGCCAGCAGTGAGAGGATGGGGGCCTTTATGAACACTGAAGCTTTCTTT
TRBJ1-1,-,TRBV11-2,-,CASSLGLGNTEAFF,TGTGCCAGCAGCTTAGGACTCGGGAACACTGAAGCTTTCTTT
TRBJ2-1,-,TRBV4-2,TRBD2,CASSQEVRLAAHEQFF,TGTGCCAGCAGCCAAGAGGTCAGACTAGCGGCTCATGAGCAGTTCTTC
TRBJ2-3,-,TRBV5-1,TRBD1,CASSLQGARTDTQYF,TGCGCCAGCAGCTTACAGGGGGCGCGCACAGATACGCAGTATTTT
TRBJ2-1,-,TRBV11-3,TRBD2,CASSFSGRDNEQFF,TGTGCCAGCAGCTTTAGCGGGAGGGACAATGAGCAGTTCTTC
TRBJ2-5,-,TRBV25-1,-,CASSEAGLGETQYF,TGTGCCAGCAGTGAAGCGGGACTTGGGGAGACCCAGTACTTC